The 5 T cell receptor beta chains reported below all come from one sample, sequenced in a study of blood T cells in healthy people across ages. Through a sample-barcoded 5' primer and a J-beta primer mix, a second PCR was run for roughly 6 to 12 cycles. Each CDR3 protein gets one entry after TCRdb re-called the 5' RACE reads with MiXCR. Of around 1,500,000 distinct CDR3 sequences detected, about 40% appear once; the ten largest clones hold under 8%. The source material was blood. The receptors were sampled from a young woman in good health.

This clonotype was recorded many times. A junction boundary mismatches the germline segment, possibly from a read error. The chain joins TRBV5-1 to TRBJ2-7; D uncertain. Germline loops: CDR1 SGHRS, CDR2 YFSETQ. The CDR3 covers 12 residues. The CDR3 DNA reads TGTGCCAGCAGCTTAGGCTACAATGAGCAGTACTTC. Translated, it gives CASSLGYNEQYF.

In this sample, this clonotype turned up a few times. This chain connects TRBV6-2 or TRBV6-3 to TRBJ2-1, with D possibly being TRBD2 (6 bases). Germline CDR1 reads MNHEY; CDR2 reads SVGEGT. The V end lost 0 bases, the J end lost 4 bases, and 13 bases lay between the germline ends. CDR3 length: 16 residues. Here the CDR3 DNA reads TGTGCCAGCAGTTACTCGATAAGCGGGTTATACAATGAGCAGTTCTTC. Its protein is CASSYSISGLYNEQFF.

The chain couples TRBV6-5 to TRBJ2-3, with 7 nucleotides matching TRBD2. The ends lost 0 bases at V and 2 bases at J; junction bases unmatched: 2. This CDR3 comprises 15 residues. CDR1 is MNHEY and CDR2 is SVGAGI in the germline V gene. The CDR3 spells CASSYSLAVTDTQYF. CDR3 nucleotide sequence: TGTGCCAGCAGTTACTCCCTAGCGGTCACAGATACGCAGTATTTT.

This chain links TRBV18 with TRBJ2-4; D gene ambiguous. In germline, CDR1 is KGHSH, CDR2 LQKENI. The CDR3 runs to 17 residues. V was shortened by 2 bases and J by 0 bases, with 14 bases between the two germline ends. CDR3 nucleotide sequence: TGTGCCAGCTCACCAAAGGACCGTTCACTAGCCAAAAACATTCAGTACTTC. Protein product: CASSPKDRSLAKNIQYF.

This chain joins TRBV11-1 and TRBJ2-1; TRBD1 is a possible D gene (5 bases). CDR1 and CDR2 (germline): SGHAT, FQDESV (reference sequence). V shed 1 base and J shed 7 bases, with 11 bases lying between them. The CDR3 is 14 amino acids. CDR3 DNA sequence: TGTGCCAGCAGCTTAGTTCAGGGTTGGAATGAGCAGTTCTTC. Translating it yields CASSLVQGWNEQFF.